A selection of T cell receptor beta chains follows, all from one sample in a study of blood T cell repertoires in COVID-19. TCRdb's table, derived via immunoSEQ multiplex PCR, lists solely in-frame clones and lacks some. The repertoire includes tens of thousands of clones, about 85% of them detected once, and over 8.5% sits in the top ten. Specimen: peripheral blood. The receptors here all came from a human donor in a cohort sampled during active COVID-19. Each CDR3 is given with its conserved first and last residue. A D gene is named only where the DNA matches it firmly. Only some rows state a clone size, as once, few, many or a class for expanded clones.

NA,TRBV11-2,TRBJ2-7,TRBD1,TGTGCCAGCAGCAATCAGGGGGCAACCATCACCTACGAGCAGTACTTC,CASSNQGATITYEQYF
NA,TRBV3-1/TRBV3-2,TRBJ1-2,TRBD1,TGTGCCAGCAGCCGAGGGACAGGGGAAGGAGGCTACACCTTC,CASSRGTGEGGYTF
NA,TRBV14,TRBJ2-3,NA,TGTGCCAGCAGCTCCTCTCCAGATACGCAGTATTTT,CASSSSPDTQYF
NA,TRBV2,TRBJ2-1,NA,TGTGCCAGAAGCGGAGGGTCCCGGTTAGCCTACAATGAGCAGTTCTTC,CARSGGSRLAYNEQFF
NA,TRBV30,TRBJ1-4,NA,TGTGCCTGGAGTGTACTTGCAACTAATGAAAAACTGTTTTTT,CAWSVLATNEKLFF
NA,TRBV19,TRBJ2-3,TRBD2,TGTGCCACCTCTAGCGGGAGCACAGATACGCAGTATTTT,CATSSGSTDTQYF
NA,TRBV29-1,TRBJ1-1,TRBD1,TGCAGCGTCCTGACAGGGGGCTTCACTGAAGCTTTCTTT,CSVLTGGFTEAFF
NA,TRBV19,TRBJ2-2,NA,TGTGCCAGTAATTTCGGTGGGAGAAGGGACGGGGAGCTGTTTTTT,CASNFGGRRDGELFF
once,TRBV2,TRBJ2-7,NA,TGTGCCAGCAGTGAAGCGGCCGGGACTCCCCGTCTCTTC,CASSEAAGTPRLF
NA,TRBV5-1,TRBJ2-5,TRBD2,TGCGCCAGCAGCCCCCGGGGGAGCGGGGGGATGCAAGAGACCCAGTACTTC,CASSPRGSGGMQETQYF
NA,TRBV5-8,TRBJ2-7,TRBD2,TGTGCCAGCAGCTTTCAACTTAGCGGGGCCTCCTCCTACGAGCAGTACTTC,CASSFQLSGASSYEQYF
NA,TRBV15,TRBJ2-2,TRBD1,TGTGCCACCAGCGCCCTGGGACAGGCGAACACCGGGGAGCTGTTTTTT,CATSALGQANTGELFF
once,TRBV14,TRBJ1-5,NA,TGTGCCAGCAGCACCGACTACTACTCGACCCAGCATTTT,CASSTDYYSTQHF
NA,TRBV19,TRBJ1-3,NA,TGTGCCAGTAGGCCAGTTAACTCTGGAAACACCATATATTTT,CASRPVNSGNTIYF